What follows is one T cell receptor (beta chain) and its context. V shed 4 bases and J 5 bases; nucleotides not matched to a gene: 20. Germline lookup yields CDR1 ENHRY and CDR2 SYGVKD. The CDR3 contains 18 residues. This specimen belongs to a study of blood T cell repertoires in COVID-19. Study context: Samples came from the United States, Italy and Spain, spanning acute and convalescent COVID-19.

Study processing details: Counts of nucleated cells, estimated from reference gene primer amplification, were obtained. Method: immunoSEQ multiplex PCR; TCRdb's copy keeps in-frame clones and lacks some. V and J calls plus clone size are reproduced from that table; the DNA served to infer D and trimming. The sample has some 11,000 clones, 80% to 90% seen once. This receptor was taken from a human donor in a cohort sampled during active COVID-19. Sequenced: peripheral blood. The J gene is TRBJ2-7, the V gene TRBV10-3, with 7 nucleotides matching TRBD1. CDR3 region: CAISGPQGFTGEANEQYF. CDR3 sequence (DNA): TGTGCCATCAGTGGCCCCCAAGGATTCACAGGGGAAGCGAACGAGCAGTACTTC.